Below, 13 T cell receptor beta chains from the same sample are listed, as sequenced in a study of molecular identifiers for immune sequencing clone quantification. TCRdb recomputed calls from the PCR reads with MiXCR, one row per CDR3 protein. The sample includes tens of thousands of distinct CDR3 sequences, approximately 25% of them seen just once. Specimen: naive CD8+ T cells from blood, with Jurkat cell RNA spiked in. Subset specified: FACS-sorted CD8+CD4-CCR7+CD45RA+ naive T cells. Receptors were obtained from a human donor in good health. Some libraries in this study had Jurkat cell RNA spiked in.

The chain has TRBV24-1 and TRBJ2-3; D unresolved. Germline CDR1 and CDR2: KGHDR and SFDVKD. V lost 4 bases to trimming and J lost 0 bases, with 10 bases between them. The CDR3 covers 15 residues. The CDR3 DNA sequence: TGTGCCACCAGTGAGCGGCTCGCTAGCACAGATACGCAGTATTTT. Translation gives CATSERLASTDTQYF.

For this clonotype: A clone one base away is much larger, so this may be a read error. In this CDR3 the conserved last residue, phenylalanine or tryptophan, is missing, so a read error is likely. The chain links TRBV12-3 or TRBV12-4 to TRBJ2-1; D possibly corresponds to TRBD1 (5 bases). The CDR3 is 13 amino acids. With 7 bases removed from V and 6 bases from J, the gap between germline ends came to 13 bases. Here the CDR3 reads CASTSGSPNEQFL. The CDR3 DNA reads as TGTGCCAGCACCTCAGGGTCCCCCAATGAGCAGTTCCTC.

This clonotype was observed at least ten times. Here the CDR3 reads CSARAAGPGDTQYF. DNA for the CDR3: TGCAGTGCTAGAGCCGCGGGCCCCGGGGATACGCAGTATTTT. The rearrangement links TRBV20-1 to TRBJ2-3; possibly TRBD2 for D (5 bases). The CDR3 is made up of 14 amino acids. The V end lost 1 base, the J end lost 6 bases, and 14 bases lay between the germline ends. The germline V gene encodes CDR1 DFQATT and CDR2 SNEGSKA (reference sequence).

On this clonotype itself: This CDR3 fails to terminate in the conserved phenylalanine or tryptophan, so it likely reflects a read error. The V call is TRBV30, the J call TRBJ1-1; TRBD1 agrees at 11 bases. V lost 2 bases and J lost 6; bases outside the gene matches: 5. This CDR3 has 14 residues. Germline CDR1 is GTSNPN and CDR2 is SVGIG (reference sequence). Written as DNA, the CDR3 is TGTGCCTGGAGTAGGGACAGGGGGTTTGCTGAAGCTTTCCTT. Translated, it gives CAWSRDRGFAEAFL.

This clonotype was counted between two and nine times. A much more abundant neighbour one base away suggests this may be a read error. The chain recombines TRBV28 with TRBJ2-1; no clear D. The V gene's germline CDR1 is MDHEN and CDR2 SYDVKM. This CDR3 region has 15 residues. Trimming pared 6 bases from V and 0 bases from J, leaving 12 bases between. This chain's CDR3 is CASSMAEASYNEQFF. The CDR3 DNA reads as TGTGCCAGCAGCATGGCGGAAGCCTCCTACAATGAGCAGTTCTTC.

This clonotype was found many times. The chain joins TRBV2 to TRBJ2-1; TRBD2 matches at 14 bases. Germline assignment: CDR1 SNHLY and CDR2 FYNNEI. The CDR3 sequence is 17 residues long. Trimming at V came to 7 bases and at J to 4 bases, leaving 9 bases not matched to a gene. This chain's CDR3 is CASNPGLAGVVYNEQFF. The CDR3 region has the DNA TGTGCCAGCAACCCGGGACTAGCGGGGGTCGTGTACAATGAGCAGTTCTTC.

This clonotype was counted many times. CDR3 in amino acids: CASLGPLPYNEQFF. The DNA for the CDR3 is TGTGCCAGCTTGGGACCGCTACCCTACAATGAGCAGTTCTTC. V usage is TRBV5-6 and J usage is TRBJ2-1; tentatively, D is TRBD1 or TRBD2 (5 bases each). Trimming shortened V by 7 bases and J by 2 bases, and 13 bases separated the two germline ends. The germline CDR1 and CDR2 sequences are SGHDT and YYEEEE. The CDR3 runs to 14 residues.

This clonotype appeared a few times. A much more abundant neighbour one base away suggests this may be a read error. The CDR3: CASRQANQEPQYF. CDR3 DNA: TGTGCCAGCAGACAGGCGAACCAAGAGCCCCAGTACTTC. The rearrangement uses TRBV6-2 or TRBV6-3 and TRBJ2-5; D may be TRBD1 (5 bases). CDR1 MNHEY and CDR2 SVGEGT come from the germline V gene. This CDR3 contains 13 residues.

This clonotype has just a few counts. The chain is built from TRBV5-6 and TRBJ2-1, with a tentative D call TRBD2 (6 bases). Germline assignment: CDR1 SGHDT and CDR2 YYEEEE. V was shortened by 2 bases and J by 9 bases, with 12 bases between the two germline ends. There are 13 residues in the CDR3. CDR3 bases: TGTGCCAGCAGCTTTAAAGACGGGGGTGAGCAGTTCTTC. This encodes CASSFKDGGEQFF. Full variable domain (missing parts from reference TRBV5-6 and TRBJ2-1): DAGVTQSPTHLIKTRGQQVTLRCSPKSGHDTVSWYQQALGQGPQFIFQYYEEEERQRGNFPDRFSGHQFPNYSSELNVNALLLGDSALYLCASSFKDGGEQFFGPGTRLTVL.

In this sample, this clonotype turned up many times. The V and J genes are TRBV4-3 and TRBJ2-7; 11 bases align to TRBD1. The germline V gene encodes CDR1 LGHNA and CDR2 YSLEER. The CDR3 runs to 15 residues. V lost 1 base and J lost 4; bases outside the gene matches: 3. CDR3 bases: TGCGCCAGCAGCCAAGGCCGGGACAGGGGGTACGAGCAGTACTTC. This translates into CASSQGRDRGYEQYF.

This clonotype was seen a few times. This rearrangement joins TRBV24-1 to TRBJ2-1; 9 bases align to TRBD1. V dropped 2 bases and J dropped 8; count of bases not matched to a gene: 9. CDR1 is KGHDR, CDR2 SFDVKD, per germline. The CDR3 runs to 16 residues. CDR3 loop: CATSDSRQGVEDEQFF. The CDR3 nucleotides are TGTGCCACCAGTGATTCAAGACAGGGGGTCGAGGATGAGCAGTTCTTC.

This clonotype is categorized as medium-sized. The chain uses TRBV6-5 and TRBJ1-5; D remains ambiguous. The germline V and J ends were trimmed by 2 bases and 1 base, with 12 bases remaining between them. This CDR3 spans 16 amino acids. Germline V gives CDR1 MNHEY, CDR2 SVGAGI. The CDR3 DNA sequence: TGTGCCAGCAGTTACGTTTCCGGGAAGAGCAATCAGCCCCAGCATTTT. Protein sequence: CASSYVSGKSNQPQHF.

The rearrangement uses TRBV18 and TRBJ2-1; 10 bases fit TRBD2. The CDR3 length is 15 residues. The germline CDR1 and CDR2 sequences are KGHSH and LQKENI. Trimming at V came to 6 bases and at J to 8 bases, leaving 10 bases not matched to a gene. This CDR3 is CASSGTRTSGDEQFF. In DNA form, the CDR3 reads TGTGCCAGCTCCGGGACTCGGACTAGCGGCGATGAGCAGTTCTTC.